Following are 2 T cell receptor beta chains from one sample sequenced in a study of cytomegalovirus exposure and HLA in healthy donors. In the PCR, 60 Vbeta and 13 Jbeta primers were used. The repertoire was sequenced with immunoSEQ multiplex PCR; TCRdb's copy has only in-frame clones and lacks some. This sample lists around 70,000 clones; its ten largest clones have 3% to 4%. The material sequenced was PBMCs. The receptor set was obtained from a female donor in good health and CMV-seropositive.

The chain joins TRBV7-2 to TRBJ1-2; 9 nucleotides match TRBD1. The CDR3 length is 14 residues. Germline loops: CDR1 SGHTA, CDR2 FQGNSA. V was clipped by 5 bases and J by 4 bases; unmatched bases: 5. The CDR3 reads CASSPPGQGYGYTF. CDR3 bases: TGTGCCAGCAGCCCACCGGGACAGGGCTATGGCTACACCTTC.

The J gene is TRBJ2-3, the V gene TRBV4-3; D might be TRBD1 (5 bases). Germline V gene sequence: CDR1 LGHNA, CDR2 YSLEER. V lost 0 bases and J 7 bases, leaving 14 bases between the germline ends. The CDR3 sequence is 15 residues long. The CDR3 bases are TGCGCCAGCAGCCAAGATGTGGCCAGGGCTAATACGCAGTATTTT. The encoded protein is CASSQDVARANTQYF.